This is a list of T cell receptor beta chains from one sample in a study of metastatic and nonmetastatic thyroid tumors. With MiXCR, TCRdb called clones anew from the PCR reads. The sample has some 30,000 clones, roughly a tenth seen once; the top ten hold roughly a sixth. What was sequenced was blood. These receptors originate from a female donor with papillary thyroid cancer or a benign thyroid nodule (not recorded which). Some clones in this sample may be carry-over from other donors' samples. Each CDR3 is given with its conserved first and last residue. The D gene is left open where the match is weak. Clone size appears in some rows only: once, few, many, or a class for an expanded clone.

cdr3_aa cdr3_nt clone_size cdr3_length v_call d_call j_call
CASSEDKNTEAFF TGCGCCAGCAGTGAAGACAAGAACACTGAAGCTTTCTTT many 13 TRBV10-2 - TRBJ1-1
CASSLAGARYEQYF TGTGCCAGCAGTCTAGCGGGAGCTCGCTACGAGCAGTACTTC many 14 TRBV6-1 TRBD2 TRBJ2-7
CATSDFGGQPTTTRHYEQYF TGTGCCACCAGTGACTTCGGCGGACAGCCGACGACCACCCGCCACTACGAGCAGTACTTC many 20 TRBV24-1 - TRBJ2-7
CAWGGQKNQPQHF TGTGCCTGGGGGGGACAGAAAAATCAGCCCCAGCATTTT - 13 TRBV30 TRBD1 TRBJ1-5
CASSGAGGSDIQYF TGTGCCAGTAGTGGGGCCGGGGGGTCTGACATTCAGTACTTC - 14 TRBV19 TRBD2 TRBJ2-4
CASSWTGERTGELFF TGCGCCAGCAGCTGGACAGGCGAAAGGACCGGGGAGCTGTTTTTT - 15 TRBV5-1 TRBD1 TRBJ2-2
CASRRAVQNEQFF TGTGCCAGCAGGCGCGCGGTTCAGAATGAGCAGTTCTTC many 13 TRBV28 - TRBJ2-1
CASSESLTYEQYF TGCGCCAGCAGTGAGAGCCTAACCTACGAGCAGTACTTC many 13 TRBV10-2 - TRBJ2-7
CSAQTPAPGYGYTF TGCAGTGCCCAGACCCCGGCGCCCGGCTATGGCTACACCTTC many 14 TRBV20-1 - TRBJ1-2
CASSLRDGTNTEAFF TGCGCCAGCAGCTTAAGGGACGGAACAAACACTGAAGCTTTCTTT many 15 TRBV5-1 - TRBJ1-1
CASSRLSRGPKHF TGTGCCAGCAGTCGCCTGAGTAGGGGCCCGAAGCATTTT many 13 TRBV28 - TRBJ1-5
CASATFYLQASDTQYF TGTGCCAGCGCCACCTTCTATTTGCAGGCGTCAGATACGCAGTATTTT many 16 TRBV11-1 - TRBJ2-3
CATSDSRTNTGELFF TGTGCCACCAGTGATTCCCGTACGAACACCGGGGAGCTGTTTTTT many 15 TRBV24-1 - TRBJ2-2
CSARGLASTDTQYF TGCAGTGCCCGGGGACTAGCGAGTACAGATACGCAGTATTTT - 14 TRBV20-1 TRBD2 TRBJ2-3
CASSPRDRGPYEQYF TGTGCCAGCAGTCCCCGGGACAGGGGTCCCTACGAGCAGTACTTC many 15 TRBV27 TRBD1 TRBJ2-7
CASSPYGAGGREQYF TGTGCCAGCAGCCCCTATGGAGCGGGGGGGCGGGAGCAGTACTTC many 15 TRBV3-1 TRBD2 TRBJ2-7
CASSQGTGGRKYGYTF TGCGCCAGCAGCCAAGGGACAGGGGGCCGGAAGTATGGCTACACCTTC - 16 TRBV4-1 TRBD1 TRBJ1-2
CAIRQGLADPGEQYF TGTGCCATCAGGCAGGGACTAGCGGATCCAGGCGAGCAGTACTTC many 15 TRBV10-3 TRBD2 TRBJ2-7
CAISKDRGNTEAFF TGTGCCATCAGTAAGGACAGGGGGAACACTGAAGCTTTCTTT few 14 TRBV10-3 TRBD1 TRBJ1-1
CASSLGPLTSEAFF TGTGCCAGCAGCTTAGGGCCACTGACCAGTGAAGCTTTCTTT many 14 TRBV7-3 - TRBJ1-1